The 8 T cell receptor beta chains below come from one sample, sequenced in a study of T cells in Graves' hyperthyroidism and ophthalmopathy. The investigators amplified TCR beta CDR3 regions from RNA transcripts. Initially, a first-round RT-PCR of the TCR CDR3 employed the HTBI primer set. Via MiXCR, TCRdb re-called the multiplex PCR reads, giving one row per CDR3 protein. The table lists around 360,000 distinct CDR3 sequences, around 15% of them singletons. Sequencing was carried out using blood. The receptor set was obtained from a woman aged 55 to 70 with Graves' ophthalmopathy.

This clonotype has ten or more counts. This chain connects TRBV3-1 to TRBJ2-1; 13 bases agree with TRBD2. This CDR3 region has 17 residues. CDR1 LGHDT and CDR2 YNNKEL come from the germline V gene (reference sequence). V was pared by 0 bases and J by 8 bases, with 7 bases of the junction left unmatched. Here the CDR3 reads CASSQDPGLAGSDEQFF. The CDR3 nucleotides read TGTGCCAGCAGCCAAGACCCGGGACTAGCGGGATCGGATGAGCAGTTCTTC.

This clonotype was seen many times. This chain links TRBV19 with TRBJ2-5; 11 nucleotides match TRBD2. This CDR3 spans 16 amino acids. V gave up 1 base and J gave up 4 bases; unmatched junction bases: 5. Germline loops: CDR1 LNHDA, CDR2 SQIVND (reference sequence). CDR3 sequence reads: CASSIGLAGGGETQYF. CDR3 DNA sequence: TGTGCCAGTAGTATAGGTCTAGCGGGAGGTGGAGAGACCCAGTACTTC. Complete variable domain (other parts from reference TRBV19 and TRBJ2-5): DGGITQSPKYLFRKEGQNVTLSCEQNLNHDAMYWYRQDPGQGLRLIYYSQIVNDFQKGDIAEGYSVSREKKESFPLTVTSAQKNPTAFYLCASSIGLAGGGETQYFGPGTRLLVL.

This clonotype has a count of ten or more. The chain joins TRBV11-2 to TRBJ2-1; the D gene is possibly TRBD1 (5 bases). CDR3 length: 12 residues. V dropped 2 bases and J dropped 15 bases, with 14 bases sitting between them. Germline V gene sequence: CDR1 SGHAT, CDR2 FQNNGV. In nucleotides, the CDR3 is TGTGCCAGCAGCTTACTAGGGGTCGAGGTGTTCTTC. Its protein is CASSLLGVEVFF.

At least ten counts were recorded for this clonotype. The chain links TRBV28 to TRBJ2-2; D may be TRBD2 (5 bases). V was pared by 4 bases and J by 0 bases, with 12 bases between. Germline CDR1 MDHEN, CDR2 SYDVKM. This CDR3 contains 16 residues. Here the CDR3 reads CASSSGLLANTGELFF. The CDR3 nucleotides are TGTGCCAGCAGTTCAGGACTCCTTGCGAACACCGGGGAGCTGTTTTTT.

This clonotype was seen at least ten times. This rearrangement joins TRBV5-1 to TRBJ2-5, with D possibly being TRBD1 or TRBD2 (5 bases each). V was pared by 4 bases and J by 2 bases, with 15 bases between. The CDR3 runs 15 residues. Per the germline V gene, CDR1 is SGHRS and CDR2 is YFSETQ. The CDR3 coding sequence is TGCGCCAGCAGCCCGCCCAGGGACCTACAAGAGACCCAGTACTTC. Protein: CASSPPRDLQETQYF.

This clonotype was picked up a small number of times. The chain uses TRBV9 and TRBJ2-3; D possibly corresponds to TRBD2 (6 bases). This CDR3 is built from 18 residues. V was pared by 0 bases and J by 2 bases, with 19 bases between. The germline CDR1 and CDR2 sequences are SGDLS and YYNGEE. In DNA, the CDR3 is TGTGCCAGCAGCGTAGGCCCCGGCGGGGCGCGGGTCACAGATACGCAGTATTTT. Translation gives CASSVGPGGARVTDTQYF.

This clonotype was seen repeatedly, ten times or more. V gene TRBV5-1 combines with J gene TRBJ2-7, with TRBD2 matching 8 bases. CDR1 and CDR2 (germline): SGHRS, YFSETQ. The CDR3 is made up of 14 amino acids. The trim removed 2 bases at V and 2 bases at J, leaving 3 bases unmatched. CDR3 sequence: CASSLAGVAYEQYF. In nucleotides, the CDR3 is TGCGCCAGCAGCTTAGCGGGAGTGGCCTACGAGCAGTACTTC.

This clonotype has at least ten counts. The genes are TRBV7-3 and TRBJ2-3, with TRBD2 matching over 10 bases. CDR1 SGHTA and CDR2 FQGTGA come from the germline V gene. V dropped 2 bases and J dropped 4; count of bases not matched to a gene: 3. The CDR3 length is 15 residues. Here the CDR3 DNA reads TGTGCCAGCAGCTTACTAGCGGGAGTGTCAGATACGCAGTATTTT. It specifies CASSLLAGVSDTQYF.